Sequencing of this T cell receptor beta chain was carried out in a study of blood T cell repertoires in COVID-19. Overall study: Nucleic acid was either cDNA or gDNA, and it came from T cells, B-cell-depleted T cells, or PBMCs.

This clone was observed once. V lost 3 bases and J lost 6, with 22 bases in between. The CDR3 sequence is 16 residues long. From germline, CDR1 is SGDLS and CDR2 YYNGEE. Clones were read by immunoSEQ multiplex PCR, and TCRdb kept only the in-frame ones, dropping some. The table has 200,000 to 250,000 clones, 82% seen once. Sequenced: peripheral blood. The V call is TRBV9, the J call TRBJ2-7, with TRBD1 as a possible D gene (6 bases). The sequence was obtained from a woman aged 70 to 79 with COVID-19, enrolled during active disease. The CDR3 loop is CASSASSLQGQGEQYF. The CDR3 DNA follows: TGTGCCAGCAGCGCTAGCTCCCTCCAGGGGCAGGGCGAGCAGTACTTC.